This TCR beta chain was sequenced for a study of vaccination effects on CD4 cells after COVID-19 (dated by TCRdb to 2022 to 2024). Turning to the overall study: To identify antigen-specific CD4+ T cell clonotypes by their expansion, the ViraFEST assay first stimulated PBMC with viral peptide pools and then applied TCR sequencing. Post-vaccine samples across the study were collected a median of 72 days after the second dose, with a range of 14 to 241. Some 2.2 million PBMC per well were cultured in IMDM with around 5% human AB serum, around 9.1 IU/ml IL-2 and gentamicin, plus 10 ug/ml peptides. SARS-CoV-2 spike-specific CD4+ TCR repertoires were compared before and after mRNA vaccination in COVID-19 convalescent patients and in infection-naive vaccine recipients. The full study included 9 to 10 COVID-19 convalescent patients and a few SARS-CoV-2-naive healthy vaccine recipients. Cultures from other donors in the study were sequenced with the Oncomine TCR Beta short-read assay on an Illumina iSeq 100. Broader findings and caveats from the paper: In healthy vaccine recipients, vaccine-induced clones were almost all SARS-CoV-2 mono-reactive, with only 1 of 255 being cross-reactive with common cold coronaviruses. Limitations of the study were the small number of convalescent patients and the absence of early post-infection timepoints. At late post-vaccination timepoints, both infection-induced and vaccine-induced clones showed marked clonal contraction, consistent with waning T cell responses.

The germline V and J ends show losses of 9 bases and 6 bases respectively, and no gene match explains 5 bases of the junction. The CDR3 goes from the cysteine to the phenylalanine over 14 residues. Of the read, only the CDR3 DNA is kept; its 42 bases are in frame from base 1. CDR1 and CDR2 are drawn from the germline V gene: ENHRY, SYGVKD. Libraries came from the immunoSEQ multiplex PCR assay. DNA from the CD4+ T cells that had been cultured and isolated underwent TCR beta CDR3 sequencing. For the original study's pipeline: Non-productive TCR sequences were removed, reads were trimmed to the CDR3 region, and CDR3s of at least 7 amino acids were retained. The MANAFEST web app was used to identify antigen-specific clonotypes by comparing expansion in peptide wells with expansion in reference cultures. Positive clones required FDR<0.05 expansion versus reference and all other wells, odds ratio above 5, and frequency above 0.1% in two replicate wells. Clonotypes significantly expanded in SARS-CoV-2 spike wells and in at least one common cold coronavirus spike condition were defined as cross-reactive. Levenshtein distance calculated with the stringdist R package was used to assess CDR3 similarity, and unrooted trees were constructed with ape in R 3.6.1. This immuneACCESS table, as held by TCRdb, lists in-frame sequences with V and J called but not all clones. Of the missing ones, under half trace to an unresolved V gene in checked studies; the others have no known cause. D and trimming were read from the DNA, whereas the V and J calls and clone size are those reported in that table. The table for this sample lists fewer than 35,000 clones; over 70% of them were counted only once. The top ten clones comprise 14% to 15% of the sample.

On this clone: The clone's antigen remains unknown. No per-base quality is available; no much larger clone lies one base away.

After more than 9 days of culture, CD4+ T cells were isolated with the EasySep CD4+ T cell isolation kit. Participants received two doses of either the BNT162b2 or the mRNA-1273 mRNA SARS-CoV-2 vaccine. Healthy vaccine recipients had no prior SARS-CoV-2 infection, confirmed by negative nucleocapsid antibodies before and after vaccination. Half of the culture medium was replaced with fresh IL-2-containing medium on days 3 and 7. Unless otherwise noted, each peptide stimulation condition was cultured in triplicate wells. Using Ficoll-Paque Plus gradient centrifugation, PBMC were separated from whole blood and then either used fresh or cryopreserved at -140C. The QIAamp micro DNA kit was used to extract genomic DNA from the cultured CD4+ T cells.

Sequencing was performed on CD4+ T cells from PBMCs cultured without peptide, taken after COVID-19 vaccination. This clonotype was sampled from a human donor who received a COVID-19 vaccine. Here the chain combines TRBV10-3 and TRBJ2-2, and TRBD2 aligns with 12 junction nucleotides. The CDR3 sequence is CAILAGGRAGELFF. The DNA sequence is TGTGCCATACTAGCGGGAGGAAGAGCCGGGGAGCTGTTTTTT.